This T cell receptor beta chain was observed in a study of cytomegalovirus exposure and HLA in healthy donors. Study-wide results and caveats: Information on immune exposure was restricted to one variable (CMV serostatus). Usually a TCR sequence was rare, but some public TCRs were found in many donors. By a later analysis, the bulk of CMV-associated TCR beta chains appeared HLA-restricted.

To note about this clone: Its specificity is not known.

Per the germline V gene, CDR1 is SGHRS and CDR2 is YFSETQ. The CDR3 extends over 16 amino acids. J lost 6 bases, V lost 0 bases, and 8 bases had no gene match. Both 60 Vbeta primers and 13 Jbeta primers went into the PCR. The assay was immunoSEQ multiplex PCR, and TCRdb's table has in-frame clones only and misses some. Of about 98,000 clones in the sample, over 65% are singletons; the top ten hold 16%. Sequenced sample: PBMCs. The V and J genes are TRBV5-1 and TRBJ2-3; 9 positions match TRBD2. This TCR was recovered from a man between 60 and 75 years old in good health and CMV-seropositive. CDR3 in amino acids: CASSLASSGAKDTQYF. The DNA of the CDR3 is TGCGCCAGCAGCTTGGCCTCTAGCGGGGCCAAGGATACGCAGTATTTT.